These 20 T cell receptor beta chains were all obtained from the same sample, sequenced in a study of control samples from healthy donors and cancer patients. Using immunoSEQ multiplex PCR, the repertoire was profiled, and TCRdb retains in-frame clones only, with some absent. The top ten hold roughly 7.8% of the sample, which has 100,000 to 150,000 clones, over 85% seen once. Sequencing input: PBMCs. The receptor set was obtained from a man aged 50 or older with head and neck cancer.

The V and J genes are TRBV27 and TRBJ2-1; the match to TRBD2 covers 9 bases. The V gene's germline CDR1 is MNHEY and CDR2 SMNVEV (reference sequence). The V segment lost 4 bases and the J segment 4 bases; nucleotides outside the gene matches: 5. The CDR3 covers 15 residues. CDR3 DNA sequence: TGTGCCAGCAGTTATAGCGGGAGCAATTACAATGAGCAGTTCTTC. Its protein is CASSYSGSNYNEQFF.

V gene TRBV18 combines with J gene TRBJ1-1; weak D call: TRBD1 (5 bases). Germline CDR1 is KGHSH and CDR2 is LQKENI. V lost 3 bases and J lost 12, with 14 bases in between. The CDR3 consists of 12 residues. CDR3 in DNA: TGTGCCAGCTCACCCCCAGGAGGGGAGACTTTCTTT. Translation gives CASSPPGGETFF.

The rearrangement joins TRBV19 to TRBJ2-1, with 12 bases fitting TRBD1. The CDR3 contains 16 residues. Per the germline V gene, CDR1 is LNHDA and CDR2 is SQIVND (reference sequence). The V and J ends lost 5 bases and 8 bases, in that order; junction bases with no gene match: 10. CDR3 in amino acids: CASSSRDRGLWDEQFF. Written as DNA, the CDR3 is TGTGCCAGTAGTTCCCGGGACAGGGGGCTATGGGATGAGCAGTTCTTC.

This rearrangement joins TRBV28 to TRBJ1-2; the match to TRBD1 covers 10 bases. The CDR3 contains 14 residues. V shed 8 bases, J shed 7 bases, and the junction held 10 bases outside the gene matches. Germline lookup yields CDR1 MDHEN and CDR2 SYDVKM. Here the CDR3 DNA reads TGTGCCAGCTTAATGAGACAGGGGGCAAGTGGCTACACCTTC. Translating gives CASLMRQGASGYTF.

The chain links TRBV7-9 to TRBJ2-2; D is unresolved. Per germline, CDR1 SEHNR and CDR2 FQNEAQ (reference sequence). This CDR3 has 12 amino acids. The V and J ends lost 4 bases and 7 bases respectively, with 7 bases between them. The CDR3 nucleotides read TGTGCCAGCAGCTGGGCGGACGGGGAGCTGTTTTTT. Translated, it gives CASSWADGELFF. Looking up the rest from reference TRBV7-9 and TRBJ2-2 gives the full variable domain: DTGVSQNPRHKITKRGQNVTFRCDPISEHNRLYWYRQTLGQGPEFLTYFQNEAQLEKSRLLSDRFSAERPKGSFSTLEIQRTEQGDSAMYLCASSWADGELFFGEGSRLTVL.

V usage is TRBV5-6 and J usage is TRBJ1-4; D gene uncertain. The CDR3 spans 15 residues. Looked up from germline, CDR1 is SGHDT and CDR2 is YYEEEE. Trimming took 3 bases from V and 7 from J, leaving 16 bases between them. Written as DNA, the CDR3 is TGTGCCAGCAGCTACCAAGGCGGATTTGGTGAAAAACTGTTTTTT. Translation: CASSYQGGFGEKLFF.

A few counts support this clone. V is TRBV7-2 and J is TRBJ2-7, with no clear D. The V and J ends lost 2 bases and 6 bases respectively, with 8 bases between them. The germline gives CDR1 SGHTA, CDR2 FQGNSA. The CDR3 runs to 12 residues. The CDR3: CASSLNLAEQYF. CDR3 coding DNA: TGTGCCAGCAGCTTAAATCTGGCCGAGCAGTACTTC. Full variable domain (remainder filled in from reference TRBV7-2 and TRBJ2-7): GAGVSQSPSNKVTEKGKDVELRCDPISGHTALYWYRQSLGQGLEFLIYFQGNSAPDKSGLPSDRFSAERTGGSVSTLTIQRTQQEDSAVYLCASSLNLAEQYFGPGTRLTVT.

The rearrangement links TRBV28 to TRBJ2-2; a possible D gene is TRBD1 (5 bases). Germline V gene sequence: CDR1 MDHEN, CDR2 SYDVKM. V lost 2 bases and J lost 6, with 13 bases in between. The CDR3 is 15 residues long. CDR3 nucleotides: TGTGCCAGCAGTTTAGGGCACCCAGGGTCCGGGGAGCTGTTTTTT. Translating gives CASSLGHPGSGELFF.

The rearrangement links TRBV2 to TRBJ1-1; D not certain. V lost 4 bases and J lost 6, with 6 bases in between. Germline values: CDR1 SNHLY, CDR2 FYNNEI. This CDR3 spans 11 amino acids. The CDR3 loop is CASSGGSEAFF. In DNA, the CDR3 is TGTGCCAGCAGTGGTGGGTCTGAAGCTTTCTTT.

The V gene is TRBV7-9, the J gene TRBJ2-2, with D possibly matching TRBD2 (7 bases). Germline CDR1 SEHNR, CDR2 FQNEAQ (reference sequence). The CDR3 runs 16 residues. Trimming stripped 5 bases from V and 4 bases from J, with 17 bases between. As DNA, the CDR3 is TGTGCCAGCAGCCATCCGGGGGGCAGGGTCACCGGGGAGCTGTTTTTT. It encodes CASSHPGGRVTGELFF.

By share of the sample, this clone is medium-sized (0.01 to 0.1%). The chain couples TRBV19 to TRBJ1-1, with D perhaps matching TRBD1 (6 bases). The CDR3 is 14 amino acids. V was shortened by 1 base and J by 4 bases, with 10 bases between the two germline ends. Per the germline V gene, CDR1 is LNHDA and CDR2 is SQIVND (reference sequence). CDR3 sequence: CASSIGYRATEAFF. The CDR3 nucleotides read TGTGCCAGTAGTATAGGATACAGGGCCACTGAAGCTTTCTTT.

The V and J genes are TRBV5-4 and TRBJ2-7; 7 bases are shared with TRBD1. This CDR3 has 16 residues. Germline trimming cut 4 bases from V and 9 bases from J; bases unmatched to any gene: 19. Germline V gene lookup returns CDR1 SGHNT and CDR2 YYREEE (reference sequence). The CDR3 reads CASSAPGQLGMMGQYF. Written as DNA, the CDR3 is TGTGCCAGCAGCGCCCCGGGACAGCTGGGTATGATGGGGCAGTACTTC.

The chain joins TRBV11-3 to TRBJ2-1; no clear D. CDR3 length: 15 residues. The V end was cut by 0 bases, the J end by 0 bases, with 6 bases between. Germline V gene sequence: CDR1 SGHNT, CDR2 YENEEA. CDR3 sequence reads: CASSLDISSYNEQFF. Here the CDR3 DNA reads TGTGCCAGCAGCTTAGACATCAGCTCCTACAATGAGCAGTTCTTC.

This clone was counted a single time. This chain links TRBV5-1 with TRBJ2-5, with D hard to call. Per the germline V gene, CDR1 is SGHRS and CDR2 is YFSETQ. CDR3 length: 12 amino acids. Trimming removed 4 bases at V and 5 bases at J, with 9 bases between. CDR3 loop: CASSINGETQYF. CDR3 nucleotide sequence: TGCGCCAGCAGCATAAACGGGGAGACCCAGTACTTC.

The rearrangement uses TRBV10-3 and TRBJ2-2; 12 nucleotides match TRBD1. Looked up from germline, CDR1 is ENHRY and CDR2 is SYGVKD. The CDR3 consists of 15 residues. The ends lost 6 bases at V and 7 bases at J; junction bases unmatched: 6. CDR3 bases: TGTGCCATCAGCAGGGACAGGGGGCGGGTCGGGGAGCTGTTTTTT. It encodes CAISRDRGRVGELFF.

This clone was counted a single time. This chain connects TRBV12-3 or TRBV12-4 to TRBJ1-5; unclear D gene. V shed 3 bases and J shed 5 bases, with 8 bases lying between them. CDR3 length: 13 amino acids. The CDR3 DNA follows: TGTGCCAGCAGTTTTCTAGGGCATCAGCCCCAGCATTTT. Protein sequence: CASSFLGHQPQHF.

Comments on this clone: The same CDR3 is also encoded by other DNA sequences in this sample. This rearrangement joins TRBV19 to TRBJ1-1, with a tentative D call TRBD1 (5 bases). Germline CDR1 reads LNHDA; CDR2 reads SQIVND (reference sequence). The germline V and J ends were trimmed by 6 bases and 4 bases, with 9 bases remaining between them. CDR3 length: 12 amino acids. The CDR3 region is CASSQGGTEAFF. The CDR3 region has the DNA TGTGCCAGTAGCCAGGGTGGCACTGAAGCTTTCTTT.

J is TRBJ1-1 and V is TRBV30; 8 bases are shared with TRBD1. With V trimmed by 3 bases and J by 4 bases, 7 bases remained unmatched. The CDR3 covers 14 residues. Germline-derived CDR1 and CDR2 are GTSNPN and SVGIG (reference sequence). CDR3 nucleotide sequence: TGTGCCTGGAGAGGACAGGGAGGTCTCACTGAAGCTTTCTTT. Its translation is CAWRGQGGLTEAFF.

The chain joins TRBV28 to TRBJ2-7; the D gene is possibly TRBD1 (5 bases). The CDR3 totals 13 residues. Germline V gene data show CDR1 as MDHEN and CDR2 as SYDVKM. The V gene lost 2 bases and the J gene lost 7 bases, with 12 bases spanning the gap. In nucleotides, the CDR3 is TGTGCCAGCAGTTTAATCAGGGCTCGAGAGCAGTACTTC. Residues: CASSLIRAREQYF.

The chain uses TRBV12-3 or TRBV12-4 and TRBJ1-2; D unclear. This CDR3 comprises 11 residues. The ends were cut back, 4 bases at V and 4 bases at J, with 4 bases in the middle. For the CDR3, the DNA is TGTGCCAGCAGTTCGGCCTATGGCTACACCTTC. Translating gives CASSSAYGYTF.